The 27 T cell receptor beta chains listed next were all sequenced from one sample in a study of glioma-infiltrating T cells after dendritic cell vaccination (dated by TCRdb to 2016 to 2018). Receptors were amplified or captured by the immunoSEQ multiplex PCR assay. Held by TCRdb, this immuneACCESS table contains in-frame sequences only and omits some clones. Under half of the omission traces to an unresolved V gene where checked; the cause of the rest is unknown. Present in this sample are over 90,000 clones, about four fifths of which were seen just once. The ten largest clones capture 10% to 15% of the sample. The starting material was blood, obtained before dendritic cell vaccination. These receptors all come from a human donor with glioblastoma.

The rearrangement joins TRBV7-9 to TRBJ2-1; 8 bases map to TRBD2. This CDR3 spans 15 amino acids. Per germline, CDR1 SEHNR and CDR2 FQNEAQ (reference sequence). V lost 1 base, J lost 4 bases, and 3 bases stayed unmatched. In DNA form, the CDR3 reads TGTGCCAGCAGCTTAGAGACGGGGGGGTACAATGAGCAGTTCTTC. Translation gives CASSLETGGYNEQFF.

The V and J genes are TRBV9 and TRBJ1-2, with a weak D call TRBD1 (5 bases). Trimming took 4 bases from V and 5 from J, leaving 15 bases between them. Looked up from germline, CDR1 is SGDLS and CDR2 is YYNGEE. The CDR3 is 14 residues long. The CDR3 reads CASSRPGGFYGYTF. CDR3 coding DNA: TGTGCCAGCAGCCGACCGGGGGGTTTTTATGGCTACACCTTC. The entire variable domain, with the rest obtained from reference TRBV9 and TRBJ1-2, is as follows: DSGVTQTPKHLITATGQRVTLRCSPRSGDLSVYWYQQSLDQGLQFLIQYYNGEERAKGNILERFSAQQFPDLHSELNLSSLELGDSALYFCASSRPGGFYGYTFGSGTRLTVV.

The chain carries TRBV5-4 and TRBJ2-7, with 14 positions matching TRBD2. The CDR3 has 15 residues. The germline V gene encodes CDR1 SGHNT and CDR2 YYREEE (reference sequence). Trimming cost V 4 bases and J 6 bases; bases outside gene matches: 6. CDR3 coding DNA: TGTGCCAGCAGCGGGGGACTAGCGGGGGTAGGCGAGCAGTACTTC. This encodes CASSGGLAGVGEQYF.

In its sample, this clone was seen a few times. The V and J genes are TRBV19 and TRBJ1-4; TRBD1 agrees at 7 bases. In germline, CDR1 is LNHDA, CDR2 SQIVND (reference sequence). The V and J ends lost 5 bases and 4 bases, in that order; junction bases with no gene match: 7. The CDR3 length is 15 residues. CDR3 DNA: TGTGCCAGTAGTTCAGGGACAGCTTATAATGAAAAACTGTTTTTT. Residues: CASSSGTAYNEKLFF.

V and J are TRBV2 and TRBJ1-4, with D unresolved. Trimming removed 6 bases from V and 0 bases from J, with 11 bases in between. The CDR3 contains 15 residues. Per the germline V gene, CDR1 is SNHLY and CDR2 is FYNNEI. The CDR3 DNA reads TGTGCCAGCAGGGAGACGGCCTCAACTAATGAAAAACTGTTTTTT. Translation: CASRETASTNEKLFF.

This clone was found a few times. V gene TRBV6-6 combines with J gene TRBJ1-2; 8 bases line up with TRBD1. CDR1 and CDR2 (germline): MNHNY, SVGAGI (reference sequence). The CDR3 length is 13 residues. After removal of 5 bases from V and 8 bases from J, the junction contained 7 bases not matched to a gene. The CDR3 region is CASSKGQGGGYTF. In DNA form, the CDR3 reads TGTGCCAGCAGTAAAGGACAGGGAGGAGGCTACACCTTC.

The rearrangement uses TRBV15 and TRBJ2-7; TRBD1 matches 9 bases. The CDR3 contains 15 residues. CDR1 and CDR2 (germline): LNHNV, YYDKDF (reference sequence). Trimming took 4 bases from V and 2 from J; bases not matched to a gene: 6. The CDR3 sequence is CATSKEQGAPYEQYF. In DNA form, the CDR3 reads TGTGCCACCAGCAAAGAACAGGGGGCGCCCTACGAGCAGTACTTC.

This clone has only a few counts. The chain links TRBV10-3 to TRBJ1-5; 7 nucleotides match TRBD1. In germline, CDR1 is ENHRY, CDR2 SYGVKD. V dropped 0 bases and J dropped 7; count of bases not matched to a gene: 6. The CDR3 extends over 15 amino acids. CDR3 sequence (DNA): TGTGCCATCAGTGAGTCGAACCCAGGGGGACAGCCCCAGCATTTT. Its protein product is CAISESNPGGQPQHF.

The genes are TRBV7-3 and TRBJ2-2; a weak D match, TRBD2 (5 bases). Between the trimmed V and J ends, which lost 5 bases and 4 bases, there was a span of 14 bases. The germline gives CDR1 SGHTA, CDR2 FQGTGA. The length of the CDR3 is 15 residues. CDR3: CASSRDSVGTGELFF. CDR3 bases: TGTGCCAGCAGCCGGGATTCGGTGGGCACCGGGGAGCTGTTTTTT.

V usage is TRBV5-4 and J usage is TRBJ1-2; tentative D call: TRBD1 (5 bases). The CDR3 runs to 16 residues. Germline V gene lookup returns CDR1 SGHNT and CDR2 YYREEE (reference sequence). Between the trimmed V and J ends, which lost 2 bases and 5 bases, there was a span of 19 bases. CDR3: CASSLYQEGGVYGYTF. The CDR3, as DNA: TGTGCCAGCAGCTTATACCAGGAAGGAGGGGTATATGGCTACACCTTC.

The chain is built from TRBV5-4 and TRBJ2-2; 14 bases agree with TRBD2. CDR1 and CDR2 from the germline V gene are SGHNT and YYREEE (reference sequence). The ends lost 5 bases at V and 6 bases at J; junction bases unmatched: 6. There are 16 residues in the CDR3. CDR3 DNA: TGTGCCAGCAGTCCGGGACTAGCGGGGGTGCCCGGGGAGCTGTTTTTT. This sequence encodes CASSPGLAGVPGELFF.

The sample holds a few counts of this clone. The chain is built from TRBV14 and TRBJ2-7; 9 bases agree with TRBD1. CDR1 is SGHDN and CDR2 is FVKESK in the germline V gene. The ends lost 0 bases at V and 2 bases at J; junction bases unmatched: 2. This CDR3 has 15 residues. The CDR3 region is CASSQDWTGAYEQYF. The DNA for the CDR3 is TGTGCCAGCAGCCAAGACTGGACAGGGGCCTACGAGCAGTACTTC.

This clone has only one observation. The rearrangement links TRBV7-2 to TRBJ2-1, with a weak D call TRBD2 (5 bases). V was trimmed by 7 bases and J by 6 bases, leaving 22 bases between them. This CDR3 contains 16 residues. Per the germline V gene, CDR1 is SGHTA and CDR2 is FQGNSA. The CDR3 loop is CASTRKDGGPVNEQFF. CDR3 sequence (DNA): TGTGCCAGCACGAGGAAGGACGGAGGTCCCGTCAATGAGCAGTTCTTC.

The chain has TRBV2 and TRBJ1-4, with 7 bases aligning to TRBD1. The germline V gene has CDR1 SNHLY and CDR2 FYNNEI. The CDR3 length is 14 residues. V lost 8 bases, J lost 7 bases, and 10 bases stayed unmatched. In DNA form, the CDR3 reads TGTGCCAGCCTCAGGGGGACCGAGAGTGAAAAACTGTTTTTT. This codes for CASLRGTESEKLFF. Together with reference TRBV2 and TRBJ1-4, the CDR3 gives the full variable domain: EPEVTQTPSHQVTQMGQEVILRCVPISNHLYFYWYRQILGQKVEFLVSFYNNEISEKSEIFDDQFSVERPDGSNFTLKIRSTKLEDSAMYFCASLRGTESEKLFFGSGTQLSVL.

The rearrangement links TRBV20-1 to TRBJ1-2; TRBD1 aligns across 7 bases. CDR1 and CDR2 (germline): DFQATT, SNEGSKA (reference sequence). V gave up 5 bases and J gave up 8 bases; unmatched junction bases: 5. The CDR3 length is 11 residues. The CDR3 coding sequence is TGCAGTGCTTTTACAGGGGTCGGCTACACCTTC. Amino acid sequence: CSAFTGVGYTF.

This rearrangement joins TRBV19 to TRBJ1-6; no clear D gene. The CDR3 contains 15 residues. The V end was cut by 9 bases, the J end by 0 bases, with 12 bases between. Germline V gene data show CDR1 as LNHDA and CDR2 as SQIVND (reference sequence). CDR3 amino acids: CASTVYRSYNSPLHF. The CDR3 DNA is TGTGCCAGCACGGTCTACCGCTCCTATAATTCACCCCTCCACTTT.

The V call is TRBV5-1, the J call TRBJ1-1, with 7 bases aligning to TRBD1. V lost 4 bases to trimming and J lost 3 bases; unmatched junction nucleotides: 9. The CDR3 is made up of 15 amino acids. Germline-derived CDR1 and CDR2 are SGHRS and YFSETQ. CDR3 DNA sequence: TGCGCCAGCAGCCTACCTACAGGGGATGACACTGAAGCTTTCTTT. Translating it yields CASSLPTGDDTEAFF.

This chain joins TRBV5-1 and TRBJ2-7; D is ambiguous. This CDR3 spans 11 amino acids. The germline gives CDR1 SGHRS, CDR2 YFSETQ. V lost 3 bases to trimming and J lost 2 bases, with 3 bases between them. The CDR3 loop reads CASSSTYEQYF. As DNA, the CDR3 is TGCGCCAGCAGCTCAACCTACGAGCAGTACTTC.

Remarks on this clone: The same CDR3 can be traced to other DNA sequences in this sample. The chain carries TRBV7-9 and TRBJ2-2; 8 nucleotides align to TRBD2. V lost 5 bases to trimming and J lost 4 bases; unmatched junction nucleotides: 12. Germline V gene lookup returns CDR1 SEHNR and CDR2 FQNEAQ (reference sequence). The CDR3 consists of 17 residues. The CDR3 nucleotides are TGTGCCAGCAGCAAAACGGCTCCGGGACTAGGCACCGGGGAGCTGTTTTTT. Residues: CASSKTAPGLGTGELFF. The full variable domain, its missing parts supplied by reference TRBV7-9 and TRBJ2-2, is DTGVSQNPRHKITKRGQNVTFRCDPISEHNRLYWYRQTLGQGPEFLTYFQNEAQLEKSRLLSDRFSAERPKGSFSTLEIQRTEQGDSAMYLCASSKTAPGLGTGELFFGEGSRLTVL.

This rearrangement joins TRBV7-2 to TRBJ1-1; a possible D gene is TRBD1 (5 bases). Germline-derived CDR1 and CDR2 are SGHTA and FQGNSA. Trimming stripped 5 bases from V and 2 bases from J, with 9 bases between. The CDR3 spans 13 residues. The CDR3 spells CASSIGHNTEAFF. The CDR3 DNA reads TGTGCCAGCAGCATCGGACACAACACTGAAGCTTTCTTT.

The gene calls are TRBV14 and TRBJ2-7, with D tentatively TRBD2 (5 bases). Trimming shortened V by 1 base and J by 2 bases, and 12 bases separated the two germline ends. The CDR3 spans 15 residues. Germline V gene lookup returns CDR1 SGHDN and CDR2 FVKESK. The CDR3 sequence is CASSQASGLTYEQYF. For the CDR3, the DNA is TGTGCCAGCAGCCAAGCTTCCGGACTGACCTACGAGCAGTACTTC.

V and J are TRBV7-6 and TRBJ2-7; TRBD2 aligns across 15 bases. J was trimmed by 3 bases and V by 1 base; bases with no gene match: 7. Germline-derived CDR1 and CDR2 are SGHVS and FNYEAQ. The CDR3 consists of 18 residues. The CDR3 nucleotides are TGTGCCAGCAGCTTAGGGACTAGCGGGGGGGTACTAATCTACGAGCAGTACTTC. Its protein product is CASSLGTSGGVLIYEQYF.

V is TRBV4-1 and J is TRBJ2-7; TRBD2 agrees at 7 bases. V lost 0 bases to trimming and J lost 1 base; unmatched junction nucleotides: 9. This CDR3 is 17 amino acids long. Germline V gene data show CDR1 as MGHRA and CDR2 as YSYEKL. This chain's CDR3 is CASSQERDLGGSYEQYF. CDR3 DNA: TGCGCCAGCAGCCAAGAGAGGGACTTGGGGGGGTCCTACGAGCAGTACTTC.

This sequence joins TRBV2 and TRBJ2-2; weak D call: TRBD1 (7 bases). This CDR3 is built from 15 residues. Deletions cut 7 bases from V and 5 bases from J, with 17 bases between. The V gene's germline CDR1 is SNHLY and CDR2 FYNNEI. CDR3 residues: CASNLGGQLTGELFF. For the CDR3, the DNA is TGTGCCAGCAACCTCGGGGGACAGCTTACCGGGGAGCTGTTTTTT.

The chain joins TRBV6-1 to TRBJ1-6; a possible D gene is TRBD1 (6 bases). Germline V gene data show CDR1 as MNHNS and CDR2 as SASEGT. The CDR3 consists of 14 residues. Trimming pared 6 bases from V and 7 bases from J, leaving 13 bases between. The CDR3 is CASSLPGDNSPLHF. For the CDR3, the DNA is TGTGCCAGCAGCCTTCCAGGGGACAATTCACCCCTCCACTTT.

The rearrangement joins TRBV5-6 to TRBJ1-1; 8 bases line up with TRBD1. In germline, CDR1 is SGHDT, CDR2 YYEEEE. V shed 2 bases, J shed 2 bases, and the junction held 14 bases outside the gene matches. This CDR3 has 18 residues. CDR3 protein: CASSFRLITAGGNTEAFF. CDR3 coding DNA: TGTGCCAGCAGCTTTCGTCTCATAACAGCAGGGGGCAACACTGAAGCTTTCTTT.

This clone was counted between two and nine times. This chain links TRBV10-1 with TRBJ2-1; the D gene is possibly TRBD1 (5 bases). CDR1 is WNHNN and CDR2 is SYGVQD in the germline V gene (reference sequence). Trimming pared 4 bases from V and 13 bases from J, leaving 11 bases between. The CDR3 runs to 11 residues. The CDR3 DNA reads as TGCGCCAGCAGTGCTGCAGGGTCCCAGTTCTTC. Translating gives CASSAAGSQFF.